This T cell receptor beta chain was sequenced for a study of shared clonotypes between healthy human individuals. Whole-study context: Per-donor plates numbered three CD4 naive, three CD4 memory, two CD8 naive and one CD8 memory. Notes on the study in general: Naive subsets typically showed greater estimated richness than memory subsets. Rarefaction exposed incomplete sorted-subset sequencing despite large depth.

CDR3 length: 14 residues. Germline V gives CDR1 MNHEY, CDR2 SMNVEV (reference sequence). V dropped 6 bases and J dropped 1 base, with 12 bases sitting between them. Naive CD8 cells were CD45RO-negative, positively selected for CCR7, excluding terminally differentiated effector memory CD45RA+ cells. The study enrolled healthy HIV-negative adults without recent acute infections or vaccinations as donors. In the case of this clone: As yet, its antigen is unknown.

Generated by immunoSEQ multiplex PCR, the TCRdb table keeps only in-frame clones and is missing some. There are around 560,000 clones in the sample; around 96% occur only once, and 0.11% lies in the top ten. Sequenced: naive CD8+ T cells sorted from blood. The genes are TRBV27 and TRBJ1-1; D possibly corresponds to TRBD1 (6 bases). The clonotype comes from a woman younger than 45 in good health. CDR3 sequence (DNA): TGTGCCAGCAGCTATAGGACAGCGAACACTGAAGCTTTCTTT. The encoded protein is CASSYRTANTEAFF.